The clone carrying this T cell receptor (beta chain) was counted at least ten times. Its antigen is unknown. Germline V gene lookup returns CDR1 KGHSH and CDR2 LQKENI. CDR3 size: 13 residues. Trimming removed 4 bases at V and 2 bases at J, with 6 bases between. Tregs were sorted as CD4+CD25+CD127-/low cells. Semi-nested PCR with Nested Universal Primer A followed constant-region reverse priming of full-length variable regions. From the 5' RACE reads, TCRdb called clonotypes with MiXCR, one entry per CDR3 protein. The sample carries tens of thousands of distinct CDR3 sequences, about 26% recorded once. Study-wide findings and caveats: Tumor memory CD4+ T cell TCR gene usage clustered with blood and lymph node memory CD4+ cells and lymph node naive CD4+ cells. Larger-cohort validation covered only one TCR beta V-J rearrangement. Tumor Treg TCRs overlapped most with tumor naive CD4+ cells.

Sequencing was performed on tumor-infiltrating Tregs sorted from the breast tumor. The receptor was derived from a female donor with breast cancer. The V gene is TRBV18, the J gene TRBJ2-4; possible D gene TRBD1, 5 bases. The CDR3, as DNA: TGTGCCAGCTCACAGGGGACCAAAAACATTCAGTACTTC. Its protein product is CASSQGTKNIQYF.